This T cell receptor beta chain was sequenced in a study of shared clonotypes between healthy human individuals. A split of CD4+ cells into CD45RA+ naive and CD45RA-negative memory subsets was performed. General study points: Relative to their counterparts shared across all four donors, non-shared clonotypes exhibited diminished generation probabilities.

Replicate PCRs run on sorted subsets employed around 200 ng DNA, some 33,000 T cell genomes. Per the authors' pipeline: From ImmunoSEQ came sequences covering only the junction and carrying no quality scores, so filtering differed. Sequencing used immunoSEQ multiplex PCR; TCRdb keeps in-frame clones, though not all of them. V and J calls and clone size are given by that table; D and trimming were obtained from the DNA. Of about 1.4 million clones listed, over 95% were seen once; the top ten hold roughly 1.2%. This clone was counted once. Its antigen is unidentified. Input material: naive CD4+ T cells sorted from blood. Subset defined: CD45RA+ positively selected. The TCR originated in a man aged 30 to 39 in good health.

The CDR3 sequence is CASSIQRRAESVSEQFF. CDR3 DNA: TGTGCCAGTAGTATCCAGCGGAGGGCCGAGTCAGTCAGTGAGCAGTTCTTC. The rearrangement joins TRBV19 to TRBJ2-1; TRBD2 might be the D (6 bases). The V end lost 3 bases, the J end lost 9 bases, and 24 bases lay between the germline ends. CDR3 length: 17 residues. The germline V gene encodes CDR1 LNHDA and CDR2 SQIVND (reference sequence).